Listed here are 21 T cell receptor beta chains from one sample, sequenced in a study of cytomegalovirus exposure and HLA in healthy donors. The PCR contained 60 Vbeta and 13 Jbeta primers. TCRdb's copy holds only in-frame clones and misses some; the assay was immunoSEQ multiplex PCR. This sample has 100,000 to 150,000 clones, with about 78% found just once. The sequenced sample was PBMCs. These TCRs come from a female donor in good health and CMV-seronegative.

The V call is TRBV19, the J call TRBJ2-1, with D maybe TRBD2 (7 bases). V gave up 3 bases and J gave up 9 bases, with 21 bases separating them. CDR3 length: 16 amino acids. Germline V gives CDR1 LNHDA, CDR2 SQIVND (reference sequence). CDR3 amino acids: CASSILSGRGGREQFF. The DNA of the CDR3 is TGTGCCAGTAGTATTCTTTCGGGAAGGGGGGGGCGTGAGCAGTTCTTC. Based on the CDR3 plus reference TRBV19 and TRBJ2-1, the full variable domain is DGGITQSPKYLFRKEGQNVTLSCEQNLNHDAMYWYRQDPGQGLRLIYYSQIVNDFQKGDIAEGYSVSREKKESFPLTVTSAQKNPTAFYLCASSILSGRGGREQFFGPGTRLTVL.

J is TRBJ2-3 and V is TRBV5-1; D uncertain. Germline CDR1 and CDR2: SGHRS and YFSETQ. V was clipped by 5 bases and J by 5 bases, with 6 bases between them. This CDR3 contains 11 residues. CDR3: CASRSQDTQYF. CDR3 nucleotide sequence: TGCGCCAGCAGGTCCCAAGATACGCAGTATTTT.

For the CDR3, the DNA is TGTGCCAGCCAGGACCAGGGTGGAAACACCATATATTTT. Encoded protein: CASQDQGGNTIYF. The genes are TRBV6-1 and TRBJ1-3; D may be TRBD1 (5 bases). Per germline, CDR1 MNHNS and CDR2 SASEGT. Trimming took off 8 bases at V and 3 bases at J, with 11 bases between the two ends. The CDR3 has 13 amino acids.

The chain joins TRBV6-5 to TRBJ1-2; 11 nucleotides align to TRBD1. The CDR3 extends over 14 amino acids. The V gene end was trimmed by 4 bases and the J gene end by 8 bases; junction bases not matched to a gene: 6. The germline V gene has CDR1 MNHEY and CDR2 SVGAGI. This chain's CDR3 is CASSSGQGARGYTF. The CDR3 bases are TGTGCCAGCAGTTCCGGACAGGGGGCGCGGGGCTACACCTTC.

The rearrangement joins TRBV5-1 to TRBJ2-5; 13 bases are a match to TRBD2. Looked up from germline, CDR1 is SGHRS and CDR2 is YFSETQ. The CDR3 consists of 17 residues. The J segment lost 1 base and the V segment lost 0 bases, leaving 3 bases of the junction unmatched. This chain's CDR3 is CASSLGGLAGTQETQYF. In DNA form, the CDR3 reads TGCGCCAGCAGCTTGGGGGGACTAGCGGGAACCCAAGAGACCCAGTACTTC.

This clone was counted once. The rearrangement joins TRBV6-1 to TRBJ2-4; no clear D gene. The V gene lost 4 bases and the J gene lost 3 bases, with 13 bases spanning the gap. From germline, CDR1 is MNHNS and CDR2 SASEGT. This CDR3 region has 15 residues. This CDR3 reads CASSAQPESKNIQYF. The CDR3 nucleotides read TGTGCCAGCAGTGCCCAGCCGGAGAGCAAAAACATTCAGTACTTC.

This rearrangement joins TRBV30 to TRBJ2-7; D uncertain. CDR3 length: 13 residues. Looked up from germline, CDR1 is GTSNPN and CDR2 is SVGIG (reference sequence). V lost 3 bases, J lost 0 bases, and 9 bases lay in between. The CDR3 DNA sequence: TGTGCCTGGAGAGACTGGTCCTCCTACGAGCAGTACTTC. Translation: CAWRDWSSYEQYF.

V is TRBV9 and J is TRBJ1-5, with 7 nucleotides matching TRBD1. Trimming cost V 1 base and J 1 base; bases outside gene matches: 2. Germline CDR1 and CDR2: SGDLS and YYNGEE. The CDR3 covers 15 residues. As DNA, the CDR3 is TGTGCCAGCAGCGTAACGGACAGGAGCAATCAGCCCCAGCATTTT. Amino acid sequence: CASSVTDRSNQPQHF.

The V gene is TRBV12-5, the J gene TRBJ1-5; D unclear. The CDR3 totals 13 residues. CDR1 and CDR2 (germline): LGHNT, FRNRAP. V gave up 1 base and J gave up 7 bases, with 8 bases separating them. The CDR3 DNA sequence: TGTGCTAGTGGTTTGGATCGACAACAGCCCCAGCATTTT. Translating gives CASGLDRQQPQHF. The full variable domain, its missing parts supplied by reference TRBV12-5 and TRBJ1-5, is DARVTQTPRHKVTEMGQEVTMRCQPILGHNTVFWYRQTMMQGLELLAYFRNRAPLDDSGMPKDRFSAEMPDATLATLKIQPSEPRDSAVYFCASGLDRQQPQHFGDGTRLSIL.

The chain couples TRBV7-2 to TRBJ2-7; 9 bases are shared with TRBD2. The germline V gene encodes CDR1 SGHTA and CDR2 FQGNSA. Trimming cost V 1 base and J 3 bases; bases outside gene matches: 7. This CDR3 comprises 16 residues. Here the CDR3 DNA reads TGTGCCAGCAGCTTAGATTGGACTAGCGCCCTCTACGAGCAGTACTTC. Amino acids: CASSLDWTSALYEQYF. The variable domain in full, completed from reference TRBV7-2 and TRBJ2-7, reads GAGVSQSPSNKVTEKGKDVELRCDPISGHTALYWYRQSLGQGLEFLIYFQGNSAPDKSGLPSDRFSAERTGGSVSTLTIQRTQQEDSAVYLCASSLDWTSALYEQYFGPGTRLTVT.

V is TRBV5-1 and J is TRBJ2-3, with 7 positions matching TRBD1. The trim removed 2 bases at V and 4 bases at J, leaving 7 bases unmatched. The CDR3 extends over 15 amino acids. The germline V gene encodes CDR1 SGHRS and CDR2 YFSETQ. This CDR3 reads CASSFAGGSADTQYF. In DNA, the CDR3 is TGCGCCAGCAGCTTCGCAGGGGGATCCGCAGATACGCAGTATTTT.

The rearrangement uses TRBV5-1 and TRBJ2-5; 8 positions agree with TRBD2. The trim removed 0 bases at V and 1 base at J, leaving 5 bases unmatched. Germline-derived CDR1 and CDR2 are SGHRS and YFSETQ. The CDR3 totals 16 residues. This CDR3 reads CASSLAGLAGQETQYF. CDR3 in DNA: TGCGCCAGCAGCTTGGCCGGGCTAGCGGGCCAAGAGACCCAGTACTTC.

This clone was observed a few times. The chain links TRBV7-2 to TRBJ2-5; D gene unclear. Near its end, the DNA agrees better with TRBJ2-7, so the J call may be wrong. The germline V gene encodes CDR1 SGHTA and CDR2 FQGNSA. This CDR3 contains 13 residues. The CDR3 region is CASSLGLAYEQYF. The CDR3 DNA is TGTGCCAGCAGCTTAGGGTTAGCCTACGAGCAGTACTTC.

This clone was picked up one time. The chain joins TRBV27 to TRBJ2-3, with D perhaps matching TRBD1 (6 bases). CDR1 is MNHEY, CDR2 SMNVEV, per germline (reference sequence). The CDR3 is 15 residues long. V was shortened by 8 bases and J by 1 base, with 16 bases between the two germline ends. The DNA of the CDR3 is TGTGCCAGCTTTCCGGGACACATATGCACAGATACGCAGTATTTT. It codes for CASFPGHICTDTQYF.

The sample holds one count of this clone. CDR3 in DNA: TGTGCCAGCAGCCCGTGGGACAGGGTTAATTCACCCCTCCACTTT. As protein: CASSPWDRVNSPLHF. The chain combines TRBV7-8 with TRBJ1-6, with 9 bases identical to TRBD1. Germline loops: CDR1 SGHVS, CDR2 FQNEAQ. The trim removed 5 bases at V and 6 bases at J, leaving 5 bases unmatched. The CDR3 runs to 15 residues.

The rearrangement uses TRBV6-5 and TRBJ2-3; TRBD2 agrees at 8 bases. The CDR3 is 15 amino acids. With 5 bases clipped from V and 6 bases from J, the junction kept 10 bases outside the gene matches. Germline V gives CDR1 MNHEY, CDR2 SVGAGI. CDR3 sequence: CASSIGGGTRDTQYF. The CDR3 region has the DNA TGTGCCAGCAGTATCGGGGGGGGAACCAGGGATACGCAGTATTTT.

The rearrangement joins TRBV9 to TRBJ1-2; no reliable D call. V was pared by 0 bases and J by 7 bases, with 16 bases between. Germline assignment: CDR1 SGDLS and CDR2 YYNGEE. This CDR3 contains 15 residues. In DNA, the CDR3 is TGTGCCAGCAGCGTAGGCAGAGGAGGCGTCCTTGGCTACACCTTC. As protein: CASSVGRGGVLGYTF.

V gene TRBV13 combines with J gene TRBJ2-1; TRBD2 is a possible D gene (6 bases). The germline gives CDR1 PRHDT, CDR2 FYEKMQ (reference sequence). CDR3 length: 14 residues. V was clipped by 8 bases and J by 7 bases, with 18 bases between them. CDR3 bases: TGTGCCAGCCCCCAGCCGGGAGAAAATAATGAGCAGTTCTTC. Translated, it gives CASPQPGENNEQFF.

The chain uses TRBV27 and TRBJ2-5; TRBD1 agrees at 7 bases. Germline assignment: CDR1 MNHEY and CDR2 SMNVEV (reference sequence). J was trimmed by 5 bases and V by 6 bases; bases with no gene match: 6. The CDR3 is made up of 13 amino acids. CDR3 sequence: CASRRQGVETQYF. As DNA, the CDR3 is TGTGCCAGCAGACGGCAGGGGGTTGAGACCCAGTACTTC.

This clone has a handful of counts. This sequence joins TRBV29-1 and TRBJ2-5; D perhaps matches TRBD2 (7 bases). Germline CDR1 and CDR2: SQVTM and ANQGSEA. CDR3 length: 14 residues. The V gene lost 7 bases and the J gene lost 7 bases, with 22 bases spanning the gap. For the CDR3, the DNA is TGCAGCGCAGCAGAGGGGGGGACCCACGGGACCCAGTACTTC. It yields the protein CSAAEGGTHGTQYF.

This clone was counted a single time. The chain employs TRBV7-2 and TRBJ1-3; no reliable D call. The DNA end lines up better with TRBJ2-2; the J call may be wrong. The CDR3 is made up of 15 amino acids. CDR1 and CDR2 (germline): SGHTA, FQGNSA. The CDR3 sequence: CASSLAAYLSGELFF. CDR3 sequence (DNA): TGTGCCAGCAGCTTAGCCGCCTACCTCTCCGGGGAGCTGTTTTTT.